The clone carrying this T cell receptor (beta chain) was observed a few times. Its antigen is not known. Looked up from germline, CDR1 is SNHLY and CDR2 is FYNNEI. The CDR3 covers 14 residues. V was clipped by 3 bases and J by 3 bases, with 9 bases between them. The data belong to a study of beta chain features in type 1 diabetes. Every bit of the isolated RNA underwent reverse transcription, so sequencing read expressed TCRB transcripts. The protocol was immunoSEQ multiplex PCR, while the TCRdb copy is restricted to in-frame clones and leaves out a portion. The repertoire includes 250,000 to 350,000 clones, approximately 15% of them detected once, and about 0.014% sits in the top ten. Study findings and constraints: Researchers report that Type 1 diabetes patients had moderately but significantly shorter TCRB CDR3s across all four CD4+ subsets.

The source of this sequence is a man aged 18 to 30 with type 1 diabetes. What was sequenced was naive CD4+ T cells from blood. V usage is TRBV2 and J usage is TRBJ1-5; D remains ambiguous. CDR3 bases: TGTGCCAGCAGTGACAGTTTGGCCAATCAGCCCCAGCATTTT. It is translated as CASSDSLANQPQHF.